The 15 T cell receptor beta chains listed next were all sequenced from one sample in a study of blood T cell repertoires in COVID-19. Only in-frame clones appear in the TCRdb table, and some are missing; sequencing was by immunoSEQ multiplex PCR. The repertoire holds approximately 350,000 clones, with approximately 86% as singletons. Sequencing was carried out using peripheral blood. These receptors were collected from a woman between 55 and 75 years old with COVID-19, enrolled during active disease.

The rearrangement uses TRBV18 and TRBJ2-7; maybe TRBD1 (6 bases). Germline CDR1 KGHSH, CDR2 LQKENI. V lost 8 bases to trimming and J lost 0 bases, with 14 bases between them. This CDR3 has 14 amino acids. CDR3: CASEQGISSYEQYF. CDR3 bases: TGTGCCAGCGAACAGGGTATATCCTCCTACGAGCAGTACTTC. The whole variable domain, filled in from reference TRBV18 and TRBJ2-7, reads NAGVMQNPRHLVRRRGQEARLRCSPMKGHSHVYWYRQLPEEGLKFMVYLQKENIIDESGMPKERFSAEFPKEGPSILRIQQVVRGDSAAYFCASEQGISSYEQYFGPGTRLTVT.

For the CDR3, the DNA is TGTGCTAGTGGTTTGGATTGGGGACACATGGAGAATGAAAAACTGTTTTTT. Protein sequence: CASGLDWGHMENEKLFF. V and J are TRBV12-5 and TRBJ1-4; tentative D call: TRBD1 (6 bases). V lost 1 base and J lost 5, with 17 bases in between. The germline gives CDR1 LGHNT, CDR2 FRNRAP. The CDR3 is made up of 17 amino acids.

This clone was detected only a few times. The chain links TRBV27 to TRBJ2-7; 8 bases agree with TRBD1. The CDR3 totals 15 residues. Germline V gene sequence: CDR1 MNHEY, CDR2 SMNVEV (reference sequence). With V trimmed by 5 bases and J by 1 base, 7 bases remained unmatched. CDR3 sequence: CASSPGDRNSYEQYF. The CDR3, as DNA: TGTGCCAGCAGTCCAGGGGACAGGAATTCCTACGAGCAGTACTTC.

V and J are TRBV27 and TRBJ2-7, with 7 bases lining up with TRBD2. V dropped 4 bases and J dropped 3; count of bases not matched to a gene: 12. CDR3 size: 16 residues. Germline CDR1 is MNHEY and CDR2 is SMNVEV (reference sequence). This CDR3 reads CASSYRSGGAFYEQYF. CDR3 DNA sequence: TGTGCCAGCAGTTACAGGTCGGGGGGAGCTTTCTACGAGCAGTACTTC.

The gene calls are TRBV6-6 and TRBJ2-5; 11 bases line up with TRBD1. CDR3 length: 15 amino acids. Germline loops: CDR1 MNHNY, CDR2 SVGAGI (reference sequence). The ends lost 5 bases at V and 5 bases at J; junction bases unmatched: 7. The chain's CDR3 is CASSTGQGAGETQYF. For the CDR3, the DNA is TGTGCCAGCAGTACTGGACAGGGGGCCGGGGAGACCCAGTACTTC.

The chain is built from TRBV3-1 (or the pseudogene TRBV3-2) and TRBJ2-1; 7 positions agree with TRBD2. The CDR3 loop spans 13 amino acids. With V trimmed by 5 bases and J by 6 bases, 4 bases remained unmatched. From germline, CDR1 is LGHDT and CDR2 YNNKEL (reference sequence). In DNA form, the CDR3 reads TGTGCCAGCAGCTTCTCGGGGGGCAATGAGCAGTTCTTC. Amino acids: CASSFSGGNEQFF.

This rearrangement joins TRBV7-8 to TRBJ1-4; maybe TRBD1 (6 bases). Germline assignment: CDR1 SGHVS and CDR2 FQNEAQ. The CDR3 length is 17 residues. The ends were cut back, 1 base at V and 6 bases at J, with 18 bases in the middle. In DNA, the CDR3 is TGTGCCAGCAGCTTAGGGTCCTCCGGGACATTATATGAAAAACTGTTTTTT. This encodes CASSLGSSGTLYEKLFF.

The chain carries TRBV4-2 and TRBJ1-1, with 8 bases that match TRBD1. Unmatched junction bases numbered 3, after V lost 3 bases and J lost 3 bases. CDR3 length: 14 amino acids. Germline V gene sequence: CDR1 LGHNA, CDR2 YNFKEQ. The CDR3 coding sequence is TGTGCCAGCAGCCACCAGGGGGCCCACACTGAAGCTTTCTTT. As protein: CASSHQGAHTEAFF.

The rearrangement links TRBV9 to TRBJ2-1, with a possible D match to TRBD2 (6 bases). Germline V gene data show CDR1 as SGDLS and CDR2 as YYNGEE. The CDR3 totals 13 residues. V was cut by 3 bases and J by 10 bases, with 14 bases left in between. The CDR3 protein is CASSDTSFLEQFF. CDR3 bases: TGTGCCAGCAGCGATACTAGCTTCTTAGAGCAGTTCTTC.

The V call is TRBV19, the J call TRBJ1-1; tentative D call: TRBD1 (6 bases). The germline gives CDR1 LNHDA, CDR2 SQIVND (reference sequence). Trimming took 5 bases from V and 1 from J, leaving 14 bases between them. The CDR3 contains 15 residues. This CDR3 is CASSPRGWGNTEAFF. CDR3 nucleotide sequence: TGTGCCAGTAGTCCCAGGGGATGGGGGAACACTGAAGCTTTCTTT. Full variable domain (outside the CDR3, taken from reference TRBV19 and TRBJ1-1): DGGITQSPKYLFRKEGQNVTLSCEQNLNHDAMYWYRQDPGQGLRLIYYSQIVNDFQKGDIAEGYSVSREKKESFPLTVTSAQKNPTAFYLCASSPRGWGNTEAFFGQGTRLTVV.

The chain is built from TRBV4-1 and TRBJ2-7; 7 bases agree with TRBD1. Trimming at V came to 0 bases and at J to 5 bases, leaving 4 bases not matched to a gene. Germline V lookup: CDR1 MGHRA, CDR2 YSYEKL. The CDR3 spans 14 residues. The CDR3 sequence is CASSQETGYHEQYF. DNA of the CDR3: TGCGCCAGCAGCCAAGAGACAGGGTACCACGAGCAGTACTTC.

This chain links TRBV9 with TRBJ1-2; possible D gene TRBD1, 6 bases. Germline V gene data show CDR1 as SGDLS and CDR2 as YYNGEE. CDR3 size: 15 residues. Between the trimmed V and J ends, which lost 0 bases and 6 bases, there was a span of 15 bases. CDR3 coding DNA: TGTGCCAGCAGCGTAGATACAGGGAGGGACCATGGCTACACCTTC. It yields the protein CASSVDTGRDHGYTF.

This clone has only a few counts. The rearrangement links TRBV12-3 or TRBV12-4 to TRBJ2-2; unclear D gene. The V end was cut by 5 bases, the J end by 4 bases, with 8 bases between. The CDR3 contains 13 residues. The CDR3 DNA is TGTGCCAGCAGTGCCCCGGGCACCGGGGAGCTGTTTTTT. Amino acid sequence: CASSAPGTGELFF.

This clone was counted once. The V and J genes are TRBV9 and TRBJ1-1, with TRBD1 as a possible D gene (5 bases). From germline, CDR1 is SGDLS and CDR2 YYNGEE. V gave up 4 bases and J gave up 3 bases, with 16 bases separating them. The CDR3 has 15 residues. The CDR3 DNA sequence: TGTGCCAGCAGCCCTCGGGGAGGGGTGGACACTGAAGCTTTCTTT. It specifies CASSPRGGVDTEAFF.

The sample holds one count of this clone. The chain links TRBV25-1 to TRBJ1-1; 7 bases agree with TRBD1. Germline lookup yields CDR1 MGHDK and CDR2 SYGVNS. Germline trimming cut 0 bases from V and 1 base from J; bases unmatched to any gene: 5. CDR3 length equals 16 residues. The CDR3 protein is CASSEYFWTGNTEAFF. The CDR3 DNA reads TGTGCCAGCAGTGAATACTTTTGGACAGGGAACACTGAAGCTTTCTTT.